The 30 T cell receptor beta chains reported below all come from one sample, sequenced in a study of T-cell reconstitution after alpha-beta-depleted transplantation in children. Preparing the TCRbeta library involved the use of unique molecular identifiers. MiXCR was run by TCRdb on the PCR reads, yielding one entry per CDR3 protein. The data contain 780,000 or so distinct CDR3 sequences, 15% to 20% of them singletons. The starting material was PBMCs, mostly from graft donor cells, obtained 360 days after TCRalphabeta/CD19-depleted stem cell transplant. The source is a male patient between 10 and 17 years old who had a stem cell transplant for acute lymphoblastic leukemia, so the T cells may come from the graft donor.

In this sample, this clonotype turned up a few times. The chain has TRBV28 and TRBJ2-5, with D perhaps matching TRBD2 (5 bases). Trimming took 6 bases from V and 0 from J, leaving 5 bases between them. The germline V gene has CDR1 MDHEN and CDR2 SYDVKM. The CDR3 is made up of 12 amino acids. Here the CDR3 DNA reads TGTGCCAGCAGGGACTACCAAGAGACCCAGTACTTC. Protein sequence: CASRDYQETQYF.

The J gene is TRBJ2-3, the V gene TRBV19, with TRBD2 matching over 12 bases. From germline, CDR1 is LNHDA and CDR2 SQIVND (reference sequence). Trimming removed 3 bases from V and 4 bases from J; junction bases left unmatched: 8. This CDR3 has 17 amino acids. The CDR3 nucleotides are TGTGCCAGTAGTATTGGAGGACTAGCGGGGTGGGCAGATACGCAGTATTTT. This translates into CASSIGGLAGWADTQYF.

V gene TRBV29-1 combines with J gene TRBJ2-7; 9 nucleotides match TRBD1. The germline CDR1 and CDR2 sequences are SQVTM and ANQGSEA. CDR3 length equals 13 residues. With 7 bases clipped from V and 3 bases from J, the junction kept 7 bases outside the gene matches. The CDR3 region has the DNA TGCAGCGGCCGGACAGGGGTCGACTACGAGCAGTACTTC. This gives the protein CSGRTGVDYEQYF.

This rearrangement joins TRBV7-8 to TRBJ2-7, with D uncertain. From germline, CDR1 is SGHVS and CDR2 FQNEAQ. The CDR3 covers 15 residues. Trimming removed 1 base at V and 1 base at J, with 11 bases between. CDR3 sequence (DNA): TGTGCCAGCAGCTTAGGGGAAATCCTTTCCTACGAGCAGTACTTC. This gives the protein CASSLGEILSYEQYF. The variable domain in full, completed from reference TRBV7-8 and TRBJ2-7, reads GAGVSQSPRYKVAKRGQDVALRCDPISGHVSLFWYQQALGQGPEFLTYFQNEAQLDKSGLPSDRFFAERPEGSVSTLKIQRTQQEDSAVYLCASSLGEILSYEQYFGPGTRLTVT.

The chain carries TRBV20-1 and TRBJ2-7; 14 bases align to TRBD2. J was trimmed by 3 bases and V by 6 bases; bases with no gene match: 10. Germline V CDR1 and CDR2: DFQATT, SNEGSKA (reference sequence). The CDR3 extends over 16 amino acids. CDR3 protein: CSAGLAGEKLFYEQYF. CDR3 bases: TGCAGTGCGGGACTAGCGGGAGAAAAATTGTTCTACGAGCAGTACTTC.

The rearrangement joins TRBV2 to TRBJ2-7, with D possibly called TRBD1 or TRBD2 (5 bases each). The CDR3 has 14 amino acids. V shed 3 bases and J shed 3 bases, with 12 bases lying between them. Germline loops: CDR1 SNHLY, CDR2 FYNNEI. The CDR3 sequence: CASSDVRGHYEQYF. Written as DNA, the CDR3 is TGTGCCAGCAGTGATGTCCGGGGCCACTACGAGCAGTACTTC.

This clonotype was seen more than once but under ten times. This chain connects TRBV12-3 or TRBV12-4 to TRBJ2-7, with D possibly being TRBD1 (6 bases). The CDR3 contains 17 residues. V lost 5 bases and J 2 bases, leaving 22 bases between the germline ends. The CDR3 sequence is CASSLGGIGFVAYEQYF. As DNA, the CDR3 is TGTGCCAGCAGTCTAGGGGGTATAGGGTTCGTAGCCTACGAGCAGTACTTC.

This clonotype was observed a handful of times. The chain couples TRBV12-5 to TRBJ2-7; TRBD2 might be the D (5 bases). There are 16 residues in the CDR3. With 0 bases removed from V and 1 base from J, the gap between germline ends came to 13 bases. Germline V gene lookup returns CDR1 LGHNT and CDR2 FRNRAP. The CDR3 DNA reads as TGTGCTAGTGGTTTGGTACCCGGACTGGCTTCCTACGAGCAGTACTTC. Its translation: CASGLVPGLASYEQYF. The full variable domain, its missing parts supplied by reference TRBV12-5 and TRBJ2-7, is DARVTQTPRHKVTEMGQEVTMRCQPILGHNTVFWYRQTMMQGLELLAYFRNRAPLDDSGMPKDRFSAEMPDATLATLKIQPSEPRDSAVYFCASGLVPGLASYEQYFGPGTRLTVT.

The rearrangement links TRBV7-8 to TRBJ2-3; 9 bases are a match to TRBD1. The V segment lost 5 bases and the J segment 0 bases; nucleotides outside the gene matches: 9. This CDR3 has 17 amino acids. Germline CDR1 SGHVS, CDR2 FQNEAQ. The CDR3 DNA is TGTGCCAGCAGCCCCAGAGGGACAGGGACTAGCACAGATACGCAGTATTTT. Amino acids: CASSPRGTGTSTDTQYF.

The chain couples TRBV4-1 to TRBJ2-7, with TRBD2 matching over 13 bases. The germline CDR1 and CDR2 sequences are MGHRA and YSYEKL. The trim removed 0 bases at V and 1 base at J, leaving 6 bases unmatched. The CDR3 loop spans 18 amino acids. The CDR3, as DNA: TGCGCCAGCAGCCAAGATAGGACTAGCGGGGGACTATCCTACGAGCAGTACTTC. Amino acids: CASSQDRTSGGLSYEQYF.

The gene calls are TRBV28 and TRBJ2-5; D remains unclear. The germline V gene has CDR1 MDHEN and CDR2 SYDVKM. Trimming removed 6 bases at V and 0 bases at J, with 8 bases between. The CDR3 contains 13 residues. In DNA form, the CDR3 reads TGTGCCAGCAGGTGGCATTACCAAGAGACCCAGTACTTC. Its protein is CASRWHYQETQYF. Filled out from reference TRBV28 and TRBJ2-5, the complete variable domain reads DVKVTQSSRYLVKRTGEKVFLECVQDMDHENMFWYRQDPGLGLRLIYFSYDVKMKEKGDIPEGYSVSREKKERFSLILESASTNQTSMYLCASRWHYQETQYFGPGTRLLVL.

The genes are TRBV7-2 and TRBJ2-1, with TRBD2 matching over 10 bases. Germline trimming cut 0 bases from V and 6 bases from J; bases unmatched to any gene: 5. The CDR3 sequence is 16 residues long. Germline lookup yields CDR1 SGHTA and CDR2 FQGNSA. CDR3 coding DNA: TGTGCCAGCAGCTTAGCTAGCGGGAGGCCGGCCAATGAGCAGTTCTTC. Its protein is CASSLASGRPANEQFF.

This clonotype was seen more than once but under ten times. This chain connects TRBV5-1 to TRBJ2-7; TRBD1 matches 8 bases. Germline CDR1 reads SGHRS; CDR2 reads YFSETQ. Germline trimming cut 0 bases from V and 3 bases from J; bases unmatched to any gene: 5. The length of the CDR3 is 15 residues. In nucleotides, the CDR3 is TGCGCCAGCAGCTTGGTGAGGACAGGGATCTACGAGCAGTACTTC. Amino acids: CASSLVRTGIYEQYF.

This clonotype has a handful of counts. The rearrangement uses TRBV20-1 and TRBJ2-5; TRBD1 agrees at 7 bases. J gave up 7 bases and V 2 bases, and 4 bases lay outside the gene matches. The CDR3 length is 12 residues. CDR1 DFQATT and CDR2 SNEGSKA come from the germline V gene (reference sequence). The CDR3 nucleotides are TGCAGTGCTAGAAAGGCAGGGGGGACCCAGTACTTC. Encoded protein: CSARKAGGTQYF.

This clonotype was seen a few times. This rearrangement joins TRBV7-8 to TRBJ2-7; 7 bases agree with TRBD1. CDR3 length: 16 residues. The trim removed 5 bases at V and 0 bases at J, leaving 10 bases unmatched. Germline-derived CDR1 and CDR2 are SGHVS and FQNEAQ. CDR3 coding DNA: TGTGCCAGCAGCGGATTAGGGACAGCGAACTCCTACGAGCAGTACTTC. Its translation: CASSGLGTANSYEQYF.

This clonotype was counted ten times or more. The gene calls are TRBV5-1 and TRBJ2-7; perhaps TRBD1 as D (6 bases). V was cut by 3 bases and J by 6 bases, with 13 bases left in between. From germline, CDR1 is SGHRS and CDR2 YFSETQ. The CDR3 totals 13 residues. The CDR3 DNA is TGCGCCAGCAGCTGGACAGATCTGGGCGAGCAGTACTTC. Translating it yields CASSWTDLGEQYF.

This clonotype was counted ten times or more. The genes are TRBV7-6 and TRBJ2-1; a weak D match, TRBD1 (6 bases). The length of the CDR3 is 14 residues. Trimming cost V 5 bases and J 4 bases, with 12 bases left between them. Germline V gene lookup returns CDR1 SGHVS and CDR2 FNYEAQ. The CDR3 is CASSPLDRYNEQFF. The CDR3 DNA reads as TGTGCCAGCAGCCCACTGGACAGATACAATGAGCAGTTCTTC.

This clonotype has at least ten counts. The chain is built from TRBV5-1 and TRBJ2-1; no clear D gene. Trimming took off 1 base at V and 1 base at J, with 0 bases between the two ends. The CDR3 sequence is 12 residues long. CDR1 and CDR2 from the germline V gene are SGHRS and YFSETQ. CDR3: CASSLSYNEQFF. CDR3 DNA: TGCGCCAGCAGCTTGTCCTACAATGAGCAGTTCTTC.

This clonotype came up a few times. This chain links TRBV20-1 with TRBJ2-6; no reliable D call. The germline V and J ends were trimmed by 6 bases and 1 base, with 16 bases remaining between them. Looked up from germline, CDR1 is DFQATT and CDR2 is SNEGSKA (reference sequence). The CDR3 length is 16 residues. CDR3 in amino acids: CSARTHLRSGANVLTF. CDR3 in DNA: TGCAGTGCACGGACCCACCTCAGGTCTGGGGCCAACGTCCTGACTTTC.

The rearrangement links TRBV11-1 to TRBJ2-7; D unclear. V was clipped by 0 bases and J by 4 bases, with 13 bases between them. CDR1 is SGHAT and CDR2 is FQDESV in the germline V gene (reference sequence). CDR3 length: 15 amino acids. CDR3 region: CASSLAFSDGYEQYF. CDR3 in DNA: TGTGCCAGCAGCTTAGCGTTTTCTGACGGATACGAGCAGTACTTC.

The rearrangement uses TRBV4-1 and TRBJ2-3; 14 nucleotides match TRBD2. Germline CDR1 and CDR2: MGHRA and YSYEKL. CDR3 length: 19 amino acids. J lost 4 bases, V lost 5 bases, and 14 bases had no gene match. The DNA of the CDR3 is TGCGCCAGCAGCTTCTCCGGGACTAGCGGGAGCAGGGGTCCAGATACGCAGTATTTT. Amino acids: CASSFSGTSGSRGPDTQYF.

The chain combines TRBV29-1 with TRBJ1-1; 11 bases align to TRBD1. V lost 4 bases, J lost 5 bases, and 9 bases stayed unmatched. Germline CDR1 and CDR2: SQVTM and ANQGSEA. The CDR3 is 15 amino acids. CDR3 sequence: CSVAAADRGLTEAFF. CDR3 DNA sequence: TGCAGCGTTGCTGCCGCGGACAGGGGGCTGACTGAAGCTTTCTTT.

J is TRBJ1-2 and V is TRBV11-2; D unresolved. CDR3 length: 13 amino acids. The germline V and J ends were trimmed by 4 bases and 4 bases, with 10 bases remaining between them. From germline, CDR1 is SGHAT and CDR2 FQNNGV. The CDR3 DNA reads TGTGCCAGCAGCTCCAGTCTGGGCTATGGCTACACCTTC. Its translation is CASSSSLGYGYTF. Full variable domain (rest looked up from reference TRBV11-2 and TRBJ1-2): EAGVAQSPRYKIIEKRQSVAFWCNPISGHATLYWYQQILGQGPKLLIQFQNNGVVDDSQLPKDRFSAERLKGVDSTLKIQPAKLEDSAVYLCASSSSLGYGYTFGSGTRLTVV.

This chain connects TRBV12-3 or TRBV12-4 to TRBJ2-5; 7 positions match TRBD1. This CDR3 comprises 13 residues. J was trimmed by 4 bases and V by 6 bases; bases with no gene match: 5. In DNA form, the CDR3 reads TGTGCCAGCAGGACAGGGAGTCGAGAGACCCAGTACTTC. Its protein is CASRTGSRETQYF.

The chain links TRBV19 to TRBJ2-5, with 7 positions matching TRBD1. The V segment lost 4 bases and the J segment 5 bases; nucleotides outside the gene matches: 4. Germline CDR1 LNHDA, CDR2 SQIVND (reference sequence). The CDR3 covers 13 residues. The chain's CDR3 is CASSTTQGETQYF. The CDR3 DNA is TGTGCCAGTAGTACCACACAGGGGGAGACCCAGTACTTC. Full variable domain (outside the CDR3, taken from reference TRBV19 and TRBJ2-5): DGGITQSPKYLFRKEGQNVTLSCEQNLNHDAMYWYRQDPGQGLRLIYYSQIVNDFQKGDIAEGYSVSREKKESFPLTVTSAQKNPTAFYLCASSTTQGETQYFGPGTRLLVL.

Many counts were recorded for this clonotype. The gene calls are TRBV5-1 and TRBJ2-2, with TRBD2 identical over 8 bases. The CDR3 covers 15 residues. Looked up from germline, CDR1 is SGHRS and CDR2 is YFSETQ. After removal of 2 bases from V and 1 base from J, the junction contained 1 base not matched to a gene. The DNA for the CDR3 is TGCGCCAGCAGCTTTAGCGGGGTGAACACCGGGGAGCTGTTTTTT. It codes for CASSFSGVNTGELFF.

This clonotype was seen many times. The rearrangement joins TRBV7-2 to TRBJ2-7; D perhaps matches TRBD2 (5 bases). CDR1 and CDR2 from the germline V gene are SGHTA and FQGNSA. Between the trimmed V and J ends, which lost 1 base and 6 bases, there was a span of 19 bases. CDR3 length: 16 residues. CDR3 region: CASSLGPRAHGIEQYF. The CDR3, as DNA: TGTGCCAGCAGCTTAGGGCCGAGGGCGCACGGGATCGAGCAGTACTTC.

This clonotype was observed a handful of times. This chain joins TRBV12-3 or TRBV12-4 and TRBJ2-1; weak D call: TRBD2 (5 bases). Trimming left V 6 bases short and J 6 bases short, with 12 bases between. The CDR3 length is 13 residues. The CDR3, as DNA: TGTGCCAGCAGCCCTGTAGGGAGCAATGAGCAGTTCTTC. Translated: CASSPVGSNEQFF.

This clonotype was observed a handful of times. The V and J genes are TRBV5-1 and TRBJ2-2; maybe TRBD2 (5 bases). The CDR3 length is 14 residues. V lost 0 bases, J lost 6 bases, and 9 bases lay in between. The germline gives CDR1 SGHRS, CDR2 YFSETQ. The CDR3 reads CASSLVEGPGELFF. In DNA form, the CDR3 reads TGCGCCAGCAGCTTGGTCGAGGGTCCCGGGGAGCTGTTTTTT.

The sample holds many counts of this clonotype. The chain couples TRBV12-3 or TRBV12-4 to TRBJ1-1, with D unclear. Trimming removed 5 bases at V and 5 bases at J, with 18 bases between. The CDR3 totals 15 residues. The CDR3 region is CASSPRTGRNTEAFF. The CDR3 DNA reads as TGTGCCAGCAGTCCCCGGACTGGGAGGAATACTGAAGCTTTCTTT.